This TCR beta chain was sequenced during a study of T cells in Graves' hyperthyroidism and ophthalmopathy. Stable Graves' hyperthyroidism denoted no ophthalmopathy progression over 18 months. Disease duration under 2 months; hyperthyroidism patients were aged 18 to 65. The PBMCs studied were ones that came from roughly 9.1 ml fresh peripheral blood. The CDR3 consists of 16 residues. Germline loops: CDR1 ENHRY, CDR2 SYGVKD. Trimming took 1 base from V and 10 from J; bases not matched to a gene: 12. What was amplified from RNA transcripts were TCR beta CDR3 regions. The HTBI set primed first-round TCR CDR3 RT-PCR. One entry per CDR3 protein results from TCRdb running MiXCR on the multiplex PCR reads. The sample contains about 590,000 distinct CDR3 sequences, 15% to 17% of which appear only once.

The chain carries TRBV10-3 and TRBJ2-1; 8 bases fit TRBD2. This sequence was found in a woman aged 25-40 years with Graves' hyperthyroidism. Source material: blood. CDR3 protein: CAISEFTGLDSGEQFF. The DNA of the CDR3 is TGTGCCATCAGTGAGTTCACGGGACTAGATTCGGGGGAGCAGTTCTTC.